Included here is one T cell receptor beta chain sequence, with context. Its antigen is currently unknown. The sample is drawn from a study of shared clonotypes between healthy human individuals. Study as a whole: Three plates were used per donor for CD4 naive, three for CD4 memory, two for CD8 naive and one for CD8 memory.

The table came from immunoSEQ multiplex PCR; TCRdb's copy has only in-frame clones and leaves some out. The sample records about 2.1 million clones, around 93% being singletons. Germline V gene data show CDR1 as MNHEY and CDR2 as SVGAGI. The ends were cut back, 2 bases at V and 1 base at J, with 11 bases in the middle. The CDR3 is 16 amino acids. Broader study findings: The study found roughly 5% of naive CD4 clonotypes shared across a few donors.

The naive CD8 subset, CD45RO-negative cells positively selected for CCR7, excluded terminally differentiated effector memory CD45RA+ cells. This chain connects TRBV6-5 to TRBJ2-2, with D perhaps TRBD1 or TRBD2 (6 bases each). Input material: naive CD8+ T cells from PBMCs. The receptor comes from a man younger than 35 in good health. Some clones in this sample may be carry-over from other donors' samples. The DNA of the CDR3 is TGTGCCAGCAGTTACGGGGGGCGGGAGAACACCGGGGAGCTGTTTTTT. It translates to CASSYGGRENTGELFF.